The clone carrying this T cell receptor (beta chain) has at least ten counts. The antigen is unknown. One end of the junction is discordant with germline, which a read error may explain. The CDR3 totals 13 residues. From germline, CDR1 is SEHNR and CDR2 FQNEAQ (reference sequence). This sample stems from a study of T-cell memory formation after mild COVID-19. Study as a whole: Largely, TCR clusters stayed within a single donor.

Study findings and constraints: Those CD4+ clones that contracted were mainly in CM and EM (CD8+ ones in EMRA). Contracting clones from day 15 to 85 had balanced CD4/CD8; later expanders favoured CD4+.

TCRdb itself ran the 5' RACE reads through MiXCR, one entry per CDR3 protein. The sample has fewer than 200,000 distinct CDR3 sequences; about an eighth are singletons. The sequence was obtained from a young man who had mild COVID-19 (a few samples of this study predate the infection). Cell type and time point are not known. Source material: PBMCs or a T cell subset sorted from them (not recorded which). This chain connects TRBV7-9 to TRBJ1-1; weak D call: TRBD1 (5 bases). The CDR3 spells CASSLEGDTEAFF. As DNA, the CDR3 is TGCGCCAGCAGCTTGGAAGGGGACACTGAAGCTTTCTTT.